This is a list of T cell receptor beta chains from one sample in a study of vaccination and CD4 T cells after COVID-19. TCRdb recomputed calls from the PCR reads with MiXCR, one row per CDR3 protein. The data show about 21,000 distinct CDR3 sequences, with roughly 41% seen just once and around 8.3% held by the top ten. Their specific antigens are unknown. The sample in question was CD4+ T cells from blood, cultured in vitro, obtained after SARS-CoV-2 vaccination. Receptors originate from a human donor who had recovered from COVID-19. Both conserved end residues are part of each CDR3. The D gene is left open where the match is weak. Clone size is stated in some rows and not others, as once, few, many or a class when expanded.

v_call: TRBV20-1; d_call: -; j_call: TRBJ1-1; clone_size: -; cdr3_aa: CSALTKNTEAFF; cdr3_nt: TGCAGTGCTCTGACAAAGAACACTGAAGCTTTCTTT
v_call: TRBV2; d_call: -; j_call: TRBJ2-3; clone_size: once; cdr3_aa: CASNFSTDTQYF; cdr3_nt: TGTGCCAGCAATTTCTCCACAGATACGCAGTATTTT
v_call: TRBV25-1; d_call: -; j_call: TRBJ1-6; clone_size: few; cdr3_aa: CASSEQNNSPLHF; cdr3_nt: TGTGCCAGCAGTGAGCAGAATAATTCACCCCTCCACTTT
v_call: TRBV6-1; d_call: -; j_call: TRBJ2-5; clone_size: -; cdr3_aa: CASSEVGLPPGQETQYF; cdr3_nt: TGTGCCAGCAGTGAAGTGGGACTCCCCCCCGGCCAAGAGACCCAGTACTTC
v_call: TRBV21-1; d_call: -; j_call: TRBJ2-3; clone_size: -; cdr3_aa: CASSKGGAFASGGARDTQYF; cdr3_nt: TGTGCCAGCAGCAAGGGCGGGGCTTTTGCAAGCGGGGGGGCTCGTGATACGCAGTATTTT
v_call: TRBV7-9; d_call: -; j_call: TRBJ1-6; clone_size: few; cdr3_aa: CASSPGGGQSSPLHF; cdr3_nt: TGTGCCAGCAGCCCCGGGGGGGGGCAGAGTTCACCCCTCCACTTT
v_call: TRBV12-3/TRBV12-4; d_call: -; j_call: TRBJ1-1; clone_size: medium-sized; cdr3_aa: CASSFWGSTEAFF; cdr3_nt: TGTGCCAGCAGTTTTTGGGGGAGCACTGAAGCTTTCTTT
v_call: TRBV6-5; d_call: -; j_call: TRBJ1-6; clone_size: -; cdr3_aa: CASSYARGGNSPLHF; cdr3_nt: TGTGCCAGCAGTTACGCCAGGGGTGGTAATTCACCCCTCCACTTT
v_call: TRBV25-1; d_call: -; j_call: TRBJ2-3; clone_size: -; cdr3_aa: CASSEYRAGIWEDTQYF; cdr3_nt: TGTGCCAGCAGTGAATATAGGGCGGGCATTTGGGAAGATACGCAGTATTTT
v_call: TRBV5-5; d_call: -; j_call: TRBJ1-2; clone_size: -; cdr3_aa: CASSLTANYGYTF; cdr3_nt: TGTGCCAGCAGCCTGACAGCTAACTATGGCTACACCTTC
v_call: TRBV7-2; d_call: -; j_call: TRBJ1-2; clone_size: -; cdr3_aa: CASSLERGYGYTF; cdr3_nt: TGTGCCAGCAGCTTAGAGCGCGGGTATGGCTACACCTTC
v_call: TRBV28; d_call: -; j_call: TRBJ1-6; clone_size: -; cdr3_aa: CASSPTGGGHNSPLHF; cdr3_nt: TGTGCCAGCAGTCCCACCGGGGGCGGTCATAATTCACCCCTCCACTTT
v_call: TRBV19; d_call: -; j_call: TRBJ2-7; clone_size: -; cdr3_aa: CASSMDRTSNSYEQYF; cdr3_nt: TGTGCCAGTAGTATGGACAGAACTAGTAACTCCTACGAGCAGTACTTC
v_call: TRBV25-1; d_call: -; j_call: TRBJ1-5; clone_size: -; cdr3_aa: CASSDSQGVDSNQPQHF; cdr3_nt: TGTGCCAGCAGTGACTCACAGGGAGTCGATAGCAATCAGCCCCAGCATTTT
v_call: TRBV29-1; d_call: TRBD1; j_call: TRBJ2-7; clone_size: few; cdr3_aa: CSARTGQSEQYF; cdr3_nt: TGCAGCGCCCGGACAGGCCAATCCGAGCAGTACTTC
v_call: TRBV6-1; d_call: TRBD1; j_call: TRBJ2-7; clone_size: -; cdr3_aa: CASSRGQFYEQYF; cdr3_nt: TGTGCCAGCAGTCGGGGACAGTTCTACGAGCAGTACTTC
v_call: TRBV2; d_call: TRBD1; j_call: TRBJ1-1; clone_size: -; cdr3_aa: CASRRDRMNTEAFF; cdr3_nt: TGTGCCAGCAGGAGGGACAGAATGAACACTGAAGCTTTCTTT
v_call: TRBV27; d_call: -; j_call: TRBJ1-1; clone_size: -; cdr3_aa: CASSLRGNTEAFF; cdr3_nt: TGTGCCAGCAGTTTACGAGGGAACACTGAAGCTTTCTTT
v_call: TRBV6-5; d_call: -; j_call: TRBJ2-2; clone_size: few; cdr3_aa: CASSLMGAAGELFF; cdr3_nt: TGTGCCAGCAGTTTAATGGGGGCAGCCGGGGAGCTGTTTTTT
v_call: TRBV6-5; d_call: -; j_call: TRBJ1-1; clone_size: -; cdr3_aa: CASSYNRDTMNTEAFF; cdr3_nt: TGTGCCAGCAGTTACAACCGGGACACGATGAACACTGAAGCTTTCTTT
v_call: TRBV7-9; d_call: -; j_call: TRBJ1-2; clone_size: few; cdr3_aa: CASSGDGYTF; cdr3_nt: TGTGCCAGCAGTGGGGATGGCTACACCTTC
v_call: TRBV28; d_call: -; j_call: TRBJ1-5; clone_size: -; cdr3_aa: CASRRGGWGNQPQHF; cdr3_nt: TGTGCCAGCAGGCGGGGGGGGTGGGGCAATCAGCCCCAGCATTTT
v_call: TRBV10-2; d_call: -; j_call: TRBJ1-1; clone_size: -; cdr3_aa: CASSEKGGNTEAFF; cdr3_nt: TGCGCCAGCAGTGAGAAAGGGGGTAACACTGAAGCTTTCTTT